This T cell receptor beta chain was identified in a study of cytomegalovirus exposure and HLA in healthy donors. Assay used: immunoSEQ multiplex PCR; TCRdb lists only in-frame clones, some missing. The sample includes approximately 200,000 clones, 75% to 95% of them seen just once. The germline gives CDR1 SSHAT, CDR2 FNYEAQ (reference sequence). CDR3 length equals 18 residues. As to this clone: One end of the junction does not line up with germline, which may come from a read error.

The specimen was PBMCs. The clonotype comes from a young woman in good health and CMV-seronegative. The rearrangement uses TRBV7-7 and TRBJ2-1; TRBD2 agrees at 9 bases. CDR3 loop: CASSPASSSGAFYNEQFF. The DNA for the CDR3 is TGTGCTAGCAGCCCGGCCTCCTCTAGCGGGGCCTTCTACAATGAGCAGTTCTTC.